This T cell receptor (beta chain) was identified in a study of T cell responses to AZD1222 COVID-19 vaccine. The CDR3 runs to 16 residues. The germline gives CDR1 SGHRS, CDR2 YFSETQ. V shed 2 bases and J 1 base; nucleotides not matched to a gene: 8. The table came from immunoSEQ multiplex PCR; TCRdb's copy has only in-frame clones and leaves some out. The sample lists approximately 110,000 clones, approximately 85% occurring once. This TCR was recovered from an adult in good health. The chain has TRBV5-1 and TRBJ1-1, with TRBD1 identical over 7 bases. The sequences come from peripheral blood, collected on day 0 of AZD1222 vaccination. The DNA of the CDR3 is TGCGCCAGCAGCTTAAGGCCCGGACAGGCGAACACTGAAGCTTTCTTT. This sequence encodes CASSLRPGQANTEAFF.